These 2 T cell receptor beta chains were sequenced from one sample in a study of shared clonotypes between healthy human individuals. TCRdb's table, derived via immunoSEQ multiplex PCR, lists solely in-frame clones and lacks some. The repertoire holds a few hundred thousand clones, with roughly four fifths as singletons. Sequencing input: PBMCs. The receptors derive from a woman aged 35 to 49 in good health. Some clones in this sample may be carry-over from other donors' samples.

Worth noting for this clone: Different DNA sequences within this sample yield the same CDR3. The chain has TRBV5-1 and TRBJ2-7, with 8 bases that match TRBD2. Looked up from germline, CDR1 is SGHRS and CDR2 is YFSETQ. This CDR3 has 14 amino acids. V shed 1 base, J shed 0 bases, and the junction held 0 bases outside the gene matches. CDR3 amino acids: CASSLTSGSYEQYF. The DNA for the CDR3 is TGCGCCAGCAGCTTGACTAGCGGCTCCTACGAGCAGTACTTC.

In DNA, the CDR3 is TGTGCCAGCAGCCTCAAGGGGTGGACTGAAGCTTTCTTT. This sequence encodes CASSLKGWTEAFF. The rearrangement joins TRBV28 to TRBJ1-1; a possible D gene is TRBD1 (5 bases). This CDR3 has 13 residues. Germline V CDR1 and CDR2: MDHEN, SYDVKM. V lost 6 bases to trimming and J lost 5 bases, with 13 bases between them.